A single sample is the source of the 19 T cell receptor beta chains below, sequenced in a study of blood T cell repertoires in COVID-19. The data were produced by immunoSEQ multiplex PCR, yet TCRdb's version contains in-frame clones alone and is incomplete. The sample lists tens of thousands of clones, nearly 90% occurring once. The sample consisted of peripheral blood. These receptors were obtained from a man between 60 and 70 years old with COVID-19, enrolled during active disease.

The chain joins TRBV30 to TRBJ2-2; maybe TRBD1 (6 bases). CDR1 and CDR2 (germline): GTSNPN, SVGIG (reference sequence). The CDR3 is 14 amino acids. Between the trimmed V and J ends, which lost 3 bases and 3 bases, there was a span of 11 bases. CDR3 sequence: CAWSHTGYTGELFF. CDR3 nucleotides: TGTGCCTGGAGCCACACAGGGTACACCGGGGAGCTGTTTTTT.

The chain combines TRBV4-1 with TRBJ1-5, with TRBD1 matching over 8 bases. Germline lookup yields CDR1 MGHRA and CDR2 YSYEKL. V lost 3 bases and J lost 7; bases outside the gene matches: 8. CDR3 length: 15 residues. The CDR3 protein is CASSHNTGGGQPQHF. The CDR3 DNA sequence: TGCGCCAGCAGCCATAATACAGGGGGGGGGCAGCCCCAGCATTTT.

CDR3 amino acids: CASMPSGRNYEQYF. In DNA form, the CDR3 reads TGTGCCAGCATGCCAAGCGGGAGAAACTACGAGCAGTACTTC. The V call is TRBV5-4, the J call TRBJ2-7, with 8 bases aligning to TRBD2. Germline CDR1 reads SGHNT; CDR2 reads YYREEE (reference sequence). CDR3 length: 14 amino acids. Trimming cost V 6 bases and J 3 bases; bases outside gene matches: 8. Using reference TRBV5-4 and TRBJ2-7 for the parts outside the CDR3, the full variable domain is ETGVTQSPTHLIKTRGQQVTLRCSSQSGHNTVSWYQQALGQGPQFIFQYYREEENGRGNFPPRFSGLQFPNYSSELNVNALELDDSALYLCASMPSGRNYEQYFGPGTRLTVT.

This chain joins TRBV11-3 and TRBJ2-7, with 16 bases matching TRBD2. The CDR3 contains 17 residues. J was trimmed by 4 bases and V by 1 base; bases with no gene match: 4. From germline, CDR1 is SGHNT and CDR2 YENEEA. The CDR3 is CASSLVGGLAGGYEQYF. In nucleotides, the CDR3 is TGTGCCAGCAGCTTAGTGGGGGGACTAGCGGGAGGGTACGAGCAGTACTTC.

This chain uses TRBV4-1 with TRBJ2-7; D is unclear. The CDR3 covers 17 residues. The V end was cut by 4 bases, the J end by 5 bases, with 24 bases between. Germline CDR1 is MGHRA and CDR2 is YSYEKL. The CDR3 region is CASSRLPAGSEAHEQYF. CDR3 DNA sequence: TGCGCCAGCAGCCGCCTGCCCGCCGGCAGCGAGGCCCACGAGCAGTACTTC.

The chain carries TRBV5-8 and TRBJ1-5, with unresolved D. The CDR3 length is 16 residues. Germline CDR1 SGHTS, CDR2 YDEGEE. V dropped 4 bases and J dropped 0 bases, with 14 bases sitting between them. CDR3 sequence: CASSAPIGYSNQPQHF. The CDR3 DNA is TGTGCCAGCAGCGCCCCGATCGGGTATAGCAATCAGCCCCAGCATTTT.

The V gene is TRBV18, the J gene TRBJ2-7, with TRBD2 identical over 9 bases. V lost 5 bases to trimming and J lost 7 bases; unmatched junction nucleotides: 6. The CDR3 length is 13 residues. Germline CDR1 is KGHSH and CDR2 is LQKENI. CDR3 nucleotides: TGTGCCAGCTCAGATAGCGGGAGAATAGAGCAGTACTTC. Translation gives CASSDSGRIEQYF. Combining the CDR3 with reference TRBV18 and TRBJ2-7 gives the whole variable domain NAGVMQNPRHLVRRRGQEARLRCSPMKGHSHVYWYRQLPEEGLKFMVYLQKENIIDESGMPKERFSAEFPKEGPSILRIQQVVRGDSAAYFCASSDSGRIEQYFGPGTRLTVT.

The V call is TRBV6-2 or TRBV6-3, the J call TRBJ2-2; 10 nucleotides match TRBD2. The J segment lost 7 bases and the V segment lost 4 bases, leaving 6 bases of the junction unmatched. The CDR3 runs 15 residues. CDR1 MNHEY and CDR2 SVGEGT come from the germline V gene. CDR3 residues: CASSSLAGVIGELFF. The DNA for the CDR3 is TGTGCCAGCAGTTCCCTAGCGGGAGTTATCGGGGAGCTGTTTTTT.

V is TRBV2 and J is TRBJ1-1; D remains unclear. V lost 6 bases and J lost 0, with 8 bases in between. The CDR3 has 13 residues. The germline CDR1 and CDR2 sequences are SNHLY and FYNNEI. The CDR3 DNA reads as TGTGCCAGCAGAGAGGGATTGAACACTGAAGCTTTCTTT. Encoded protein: CASREGLNTEAFF.

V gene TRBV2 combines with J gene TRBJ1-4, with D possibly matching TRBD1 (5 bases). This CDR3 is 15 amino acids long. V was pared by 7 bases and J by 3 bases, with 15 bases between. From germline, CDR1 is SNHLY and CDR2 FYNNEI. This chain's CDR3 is CASNGAASANEKLFF. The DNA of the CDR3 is TGTGCCAGCAATGGGGCCGCGAGTGCTAATGAAAAACTGTTTTTT.

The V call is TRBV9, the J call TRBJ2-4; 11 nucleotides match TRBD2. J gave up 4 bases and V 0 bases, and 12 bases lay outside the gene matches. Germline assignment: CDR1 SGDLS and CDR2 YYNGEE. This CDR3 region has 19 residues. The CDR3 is CASSVGKLAGDMRKNIQYF. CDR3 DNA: TGTGCCAGCAGCGTAGGAAAACTAGCGGGAGATATGAGAAAAAACATTCAGTACTTC. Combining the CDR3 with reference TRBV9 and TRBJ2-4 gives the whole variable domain DSGVTQTPKHLITATGQRVTLRCSPRSGDLSVYWYQQSLDQGLQFLIQYYNGEERAKGNILERFSAQQFPDLHSELNLSSLELGDSALYFCASSVGKLAGDMRKNIQYFGAGTRLSVL.

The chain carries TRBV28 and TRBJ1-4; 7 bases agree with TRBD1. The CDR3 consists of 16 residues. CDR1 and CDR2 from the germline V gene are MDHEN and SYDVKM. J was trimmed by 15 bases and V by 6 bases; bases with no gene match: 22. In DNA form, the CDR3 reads TGTGCCAGCAGCCCCACAGGGGTTACATCGGCGGATCGGGTGTTTTTT. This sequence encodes CASSPTGVTSADRVFF. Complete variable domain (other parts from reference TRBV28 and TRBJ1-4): DVKVTQSSRYLVKRTGEKVFLECVQDMDHENMFWYRQDPGLGLRLIYFSYDVKMKEKGDIPEGYSVSREKKERFSLILESASTNQTSMYLCASSPTGVTSADRVFFGSGTQLSVL.

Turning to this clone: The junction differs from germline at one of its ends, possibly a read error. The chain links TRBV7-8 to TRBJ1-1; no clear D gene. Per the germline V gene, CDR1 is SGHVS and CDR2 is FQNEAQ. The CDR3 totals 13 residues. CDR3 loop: CASTRGWNAEAFF. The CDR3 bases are TGTGCCAGCACCCGCGGGTGGAACGCTGAAGCTTTCTTT.

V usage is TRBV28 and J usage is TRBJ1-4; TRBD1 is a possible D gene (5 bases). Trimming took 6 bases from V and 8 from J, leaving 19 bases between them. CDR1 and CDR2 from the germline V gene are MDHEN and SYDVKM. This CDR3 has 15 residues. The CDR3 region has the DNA TGTGCCAGCAGATCCCTCCGGGCCCAGGGCGAAAAACTGTTTTTT. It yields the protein CASRSLRAQGEKLFF.

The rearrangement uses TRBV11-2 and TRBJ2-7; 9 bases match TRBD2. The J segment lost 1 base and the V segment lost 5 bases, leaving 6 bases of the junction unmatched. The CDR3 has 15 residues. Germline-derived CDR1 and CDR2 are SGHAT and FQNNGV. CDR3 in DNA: TGTGCCAGCAGCCCCAGACTAGCGGTGTCCTACGAGCAGTACTTC. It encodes CASSPRLAVSYEQYF.

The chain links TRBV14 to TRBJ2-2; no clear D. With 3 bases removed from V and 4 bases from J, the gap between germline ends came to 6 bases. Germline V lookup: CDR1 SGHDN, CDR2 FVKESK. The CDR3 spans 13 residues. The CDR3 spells CASSQPGTGELFF. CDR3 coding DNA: TGTGCCAGCAGCCAGCCGGGCACCGGGGAGCTGTTTTTT.

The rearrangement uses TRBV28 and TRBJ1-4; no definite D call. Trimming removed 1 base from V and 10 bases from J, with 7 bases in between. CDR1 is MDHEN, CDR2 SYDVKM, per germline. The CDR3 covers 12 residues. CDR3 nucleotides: TGTGCCAGCAGTTTATCGTCAGGAAAACTGTTTTTT. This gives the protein CASSLSSGKLFF.

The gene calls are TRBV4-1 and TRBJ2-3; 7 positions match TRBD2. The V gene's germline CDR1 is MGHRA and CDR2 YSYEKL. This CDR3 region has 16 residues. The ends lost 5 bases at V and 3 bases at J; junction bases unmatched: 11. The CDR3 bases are TGCGCCAGCAGCTATAGGACCGGGGGAGGGACAGATACGCAGTATTTT. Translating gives CASSYRTGGGTDTQYF.

CDR3 residues: CASSFNSGPTYEKLFF. The CDR3 DNA sequence: TGTGCCAGCAGCTTTAACAGCGGACCAACCTATGAAAAACTGTTTTTT. The chain employs TRBV7-9 and TRBJ1-4, with D hard to call. The CDR3 consists of 16 residues. The V end lost 3 bases, the J end lost 6 bases, and 17 bases lay between the germline ends. Germline CDR1 is SEHNR and CDR2 is FQNEAQ (reference sequence).